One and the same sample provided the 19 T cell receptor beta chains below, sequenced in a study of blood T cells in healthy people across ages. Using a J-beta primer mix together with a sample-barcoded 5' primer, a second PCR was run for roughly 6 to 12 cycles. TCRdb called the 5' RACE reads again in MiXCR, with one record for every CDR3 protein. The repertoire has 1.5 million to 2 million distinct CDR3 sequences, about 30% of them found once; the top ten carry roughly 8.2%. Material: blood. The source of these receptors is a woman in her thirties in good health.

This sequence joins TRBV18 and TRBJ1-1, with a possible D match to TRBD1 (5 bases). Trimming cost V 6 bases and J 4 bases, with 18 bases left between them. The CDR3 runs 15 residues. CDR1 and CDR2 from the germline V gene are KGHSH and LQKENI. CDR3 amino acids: CASSLGTASGTEAFF. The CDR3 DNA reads TGTGCCAGCTCGCTCGGGACGGCCAGTGGCACTGAAGCTTTCTTT.

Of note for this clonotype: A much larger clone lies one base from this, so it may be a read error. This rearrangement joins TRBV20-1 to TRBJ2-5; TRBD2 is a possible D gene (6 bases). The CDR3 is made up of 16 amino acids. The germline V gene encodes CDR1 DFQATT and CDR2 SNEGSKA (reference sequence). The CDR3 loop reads CGARTSSARIQETQYF. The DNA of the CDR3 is TGCGGTGCTAGAACTTCTAGCGCCCGTATCCAAGAGACCCAGTACTTC.

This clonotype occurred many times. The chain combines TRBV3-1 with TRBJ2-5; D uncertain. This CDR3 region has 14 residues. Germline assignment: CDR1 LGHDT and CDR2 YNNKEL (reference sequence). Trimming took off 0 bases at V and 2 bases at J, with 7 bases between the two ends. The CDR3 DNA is TGTGCCAGCAGCCAAGACGTCAATCAAGAGACCCAGTACTTC. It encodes CASSQDVNQETQYF.

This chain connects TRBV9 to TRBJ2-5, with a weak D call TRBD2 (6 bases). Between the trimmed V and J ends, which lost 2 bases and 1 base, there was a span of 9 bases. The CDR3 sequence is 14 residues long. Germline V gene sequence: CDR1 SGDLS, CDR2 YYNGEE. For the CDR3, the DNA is TGTGCCAGCAGCGTGGACTACCGCCAAGAGACCCAGTACTTC. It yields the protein CASSVDYRQETQYF.

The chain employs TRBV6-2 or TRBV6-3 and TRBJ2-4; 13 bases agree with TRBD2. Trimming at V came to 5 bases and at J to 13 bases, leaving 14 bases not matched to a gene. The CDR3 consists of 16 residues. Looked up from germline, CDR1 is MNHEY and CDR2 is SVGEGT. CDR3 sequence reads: CASSRGTSGVYNEQYF. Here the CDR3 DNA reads TGTGCCAGCAGTCGGGGGACTAGCGGGGTCTACAATGAGCAGTACTTC.

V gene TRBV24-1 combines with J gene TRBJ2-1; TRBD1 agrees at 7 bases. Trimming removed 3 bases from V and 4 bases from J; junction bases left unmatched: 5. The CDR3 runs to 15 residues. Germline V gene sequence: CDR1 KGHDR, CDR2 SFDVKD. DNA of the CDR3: TGTGCCACCAGTGATGTCGGGACAGCATACAATGAGCAGTTCTTC. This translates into CATSDVGTAYNEQFF.

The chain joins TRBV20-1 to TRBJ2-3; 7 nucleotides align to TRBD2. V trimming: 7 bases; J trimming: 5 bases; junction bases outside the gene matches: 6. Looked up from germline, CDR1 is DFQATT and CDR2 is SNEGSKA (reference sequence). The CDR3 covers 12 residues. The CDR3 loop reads CSVPGLKDTQYF. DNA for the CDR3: TGCAGTGTCCCGGGACTAAAAGATACGCAGTATTTT.

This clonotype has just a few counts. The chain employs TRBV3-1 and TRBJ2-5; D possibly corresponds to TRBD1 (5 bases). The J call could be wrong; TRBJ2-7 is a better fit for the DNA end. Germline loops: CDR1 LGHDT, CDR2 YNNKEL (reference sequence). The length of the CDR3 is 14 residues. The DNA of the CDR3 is TGTGCCAGCAGTCCCACAGGTGCCCCTGTCGAGCAGTACTTC. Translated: CASSPTGAPVEQYF.

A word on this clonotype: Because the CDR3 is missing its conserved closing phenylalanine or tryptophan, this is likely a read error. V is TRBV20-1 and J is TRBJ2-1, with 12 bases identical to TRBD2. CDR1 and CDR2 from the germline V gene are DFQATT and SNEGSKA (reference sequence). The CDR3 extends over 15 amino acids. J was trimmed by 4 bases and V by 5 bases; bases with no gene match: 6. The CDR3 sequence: CSAVRTSGAYNEQFS. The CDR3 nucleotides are TGCAGTGCTGTTAGGACTAGCGGGGCTTACAATGAGCAGTTCTCC.

In DNA form, the CDR3 reads TGTGCCAGCAGCACATATGCTAGCGGCTCCACAGATACGCAGTATTTT. This codes for CASSTYASGSTDTQYF. The rearrangement uses TRBV7-2 and TRBJ2-3, with 7 bases lining up with TRBD2. CDR1 SGHTA and CDR2 FQGNSA come from the germline V gene. The CDR3 has 16 residues. The trim removed 5 bases at V and 2 bases at J, leaving 10 bases unmatched.

Here the CDR3 DNA reads TGTGCCAGCTCAATTGGGGGGCCACGCTCACCCCTCCACTTT. It translates to CASSIGGPRSPLHF. The genes are TRBV11-2 and TRBJ1-6; a possible D gene is TRBD1 (6 bases). The V and J ends lost 8 bases and 10 bases respectively, with 18 bases between them. This CDR3 contains 14 residues. CDR1 is SGHAT, CDR2 FQNNGV, per germline.

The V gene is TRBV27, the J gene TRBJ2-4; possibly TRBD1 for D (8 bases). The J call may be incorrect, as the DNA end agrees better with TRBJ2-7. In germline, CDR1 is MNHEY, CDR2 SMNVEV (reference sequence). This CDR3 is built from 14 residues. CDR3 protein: CASSPQGGNFEQYF. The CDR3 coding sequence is TGTGCCAGCAGCCCACAGGGGGGGAATTTCGAGCAGTACTTC.

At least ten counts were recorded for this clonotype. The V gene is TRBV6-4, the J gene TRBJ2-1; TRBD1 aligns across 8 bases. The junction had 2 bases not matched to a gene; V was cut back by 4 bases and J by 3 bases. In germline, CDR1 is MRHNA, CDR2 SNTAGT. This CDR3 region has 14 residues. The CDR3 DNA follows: TGTGCCAGCAGTGGACAGGGGAACTACAATGAGCAGTTCTTC. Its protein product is CASSGQGNYNEQFF.

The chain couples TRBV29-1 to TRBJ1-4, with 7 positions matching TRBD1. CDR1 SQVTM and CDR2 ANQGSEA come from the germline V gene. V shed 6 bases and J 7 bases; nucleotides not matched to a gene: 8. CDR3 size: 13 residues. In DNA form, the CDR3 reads TGCAGCGTGCGACAGGGTAATCGTGAAAAACTGTTTTTT. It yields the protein CSVRQGNREKLFF.

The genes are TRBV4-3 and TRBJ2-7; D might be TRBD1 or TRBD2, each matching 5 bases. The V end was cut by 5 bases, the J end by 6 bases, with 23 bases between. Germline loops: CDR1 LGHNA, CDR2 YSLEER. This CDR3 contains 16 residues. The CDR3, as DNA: TGCGCCAGCAGCTCCGACCGGGGCCAGCCATCGGGCGAGCAGTACTTC. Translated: CASSSDRGQPSGEQYF.

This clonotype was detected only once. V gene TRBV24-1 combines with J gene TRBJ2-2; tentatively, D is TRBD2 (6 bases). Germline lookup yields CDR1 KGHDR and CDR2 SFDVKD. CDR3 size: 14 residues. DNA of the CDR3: TGTGCTTTCAGGGACGGGGGGAACACCGGGGAGCTGTTTTTT. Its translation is CAFRDGGNTGELFF.

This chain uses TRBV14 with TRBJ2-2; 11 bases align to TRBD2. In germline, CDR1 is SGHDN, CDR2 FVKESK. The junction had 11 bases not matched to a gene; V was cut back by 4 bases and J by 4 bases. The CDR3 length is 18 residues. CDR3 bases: TGTGCCAGCAGCCTGAACATAGCGGGGGGGCGGTCCACCGGGGAGCTGTTTTTT. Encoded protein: CASSLNIAGGRSTGELFF. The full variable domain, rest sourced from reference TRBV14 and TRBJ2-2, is EAGVTQFPSHSVIEKGQTVTLRCDPISGHDNLYWYRRVMGKEIKFLLHFVKESKQDESGMPNNRFLAERTGGTYSTLKVQPAELEDSGVYFCASSLNIAGGRSTGELFFGEGSRLTVL.

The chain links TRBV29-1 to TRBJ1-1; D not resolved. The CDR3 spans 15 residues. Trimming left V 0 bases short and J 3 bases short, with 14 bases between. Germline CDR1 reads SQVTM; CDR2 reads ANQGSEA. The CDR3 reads CSVEDSVAGDTEAFF. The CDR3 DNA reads TGCAGCGTTGAAGATAGCGTGGCTGGCGACACTGAAGCTTTCTTT.

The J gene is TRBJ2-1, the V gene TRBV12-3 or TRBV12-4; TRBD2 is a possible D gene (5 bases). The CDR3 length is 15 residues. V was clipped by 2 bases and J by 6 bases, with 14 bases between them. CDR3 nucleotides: TGTGCCAGCAGTTTAAGGCCCCATCGGGGCAATGAGCAGTTCTTC. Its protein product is CASSLRPHRGNEQFF.